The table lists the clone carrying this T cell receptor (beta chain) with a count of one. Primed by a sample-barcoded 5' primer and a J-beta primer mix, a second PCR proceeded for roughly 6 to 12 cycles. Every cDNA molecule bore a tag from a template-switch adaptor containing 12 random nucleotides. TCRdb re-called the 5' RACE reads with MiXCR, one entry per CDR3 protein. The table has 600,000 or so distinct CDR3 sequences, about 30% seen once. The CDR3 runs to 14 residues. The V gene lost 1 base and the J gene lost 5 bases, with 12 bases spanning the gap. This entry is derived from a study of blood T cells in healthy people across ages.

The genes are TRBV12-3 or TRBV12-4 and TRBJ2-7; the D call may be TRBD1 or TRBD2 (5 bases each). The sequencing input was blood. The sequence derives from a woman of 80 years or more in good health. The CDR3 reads CASSLVGTFHEQYF. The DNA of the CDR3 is TGTGCCAGCAGTTTAGTAGGGACCTTCCACGAGCAGTACTTC.